This TCR beta chain is from a study of T cells expressing NK-cell markers. Looking at the study overall: Sorted CD3+CD56+NKG2C+, CD3+CD56+NKG2C- and CD3+CD56-NKG2C+ T cells supplied TCR beta repertoires. Out of eight donors sequenced, seven tested HCMV-seropositive and the remaining one seronegative.

Findings of the study overall: The dominant NKG2C+ clonotypes represented about 1.0-7.5% of CD8+ T cells in five to seven donors.

This CDR3 comprises 14 residues. The germline V gene has CDR1 LNHNV and CDR2 YYDKDF (reference sequence). Remarks on this clonotype: Its antigen is not known.

5'RACE template switching with UMIs generated TCR beta cDNA. After re-calling the 5' RACE reads, TCRdb lists one entry per CDR3 protein, DNA absent. The sample's table shows more than 90,000 distinct CDR3 sequences. This TCR was recovered from a woman aged 18 to 69 in good health. Specimen: blood T cells: a sorted CD56 or NKG2C T cell subset, CD4+ or CD8+ T cells, or bulk PBMC T cells (not recorded which). V and J are TRBV15 and TRBJ1-3. CDR3 protein: CATSRGMTGNTIYF.